The 3 T cell receptor beta chains listed next were all sequenced from one sample in a study of cytomegalovirus exposure and HLA in healthy donors. Assay: immunoSEQ multiplex PCR; the TCRdb copy retains only in-frame clones and omits some. Of under 200,000 clones in the sample, approximately 96% are singletons; the top ten hold 0.8% to 1%. Sequencing input: PBMCs. Receptor source: a woman aged 18-30 years in good health and CMV-seronegative.

The V and J genes are TRBV4-2 and TRBJ2-7; TRBD1 is a possible D gene (5 bases). The CDR3 consists of 17 residues. Trimming shortened V by 0 bases and J by 0 bases, and 15 bases separated the two germline ends. Germline CDR1 and CDR2: LGHNA and YNFKEQ. The CDR3 sequence is CASSQDPRDSSSYEQYF. The CDR3, as DNA: TGTGCCAGCAGCCAAGATCCCCGTGACAGTTCCTCCTACGAGCAGTACTTC.

The chain has TRBV9 and TRBJ2-5, with D maybe TRBD2 (6 bases). Trimming removed 9 bases from V and 0 bases from J, with 18 bases in between. From germline, CDR1 is SGDLS and CDR2 YYNGEE. The CDR3 totals 15 residues. CDR3 residues: CATKEGIRYQETQYF. CDR3 DNA: TGTGCCACTAAGGAGGGGATCAGGTACCAAGAGACCCAGTACTTC.

This chain uses TRBV5-1 with TRBJ2-7; D gene unclear. Germline V lookup: CDR1 SGHRS, CDR2 YFSETQ. The CDR3 spans 14 residues. Deletions cut 5 bases from V and 0 bases from J, with 12 bases between. DNA for the CDR3: TGCGCCAGCAGGCCTCTACAGTCCTCCTACGAGCAGTACTTC. As protein: CASRPLQSSYEQYF. Full variable domain (rest looked up from reference TRBV5-1 and TRBJ2-7): KAGVTQTPRYLIKTRGQQVTLSCSPISGHRSVSWYQQTPGQGLQFLFEYFSETQRNKGNFPGRFSGRQFSNSRSEMNVSTLELGDSALYLCASRPLQSSYEQYFGPGTRLTVT.